This T cell receptor beta chain comes out of a study of blood T cell repertoires in COVID-19. The overall study: There were acute and convalescent COVID-19 samples, and they came from the United States, Italy and Spain.

Trimming at V came to 5 bases and at J to 0 bases, leaving 7 bases not matched to a gene. Germline values: CDR1 MNHEY, CDR2 SVGAGI. The length of the CDR3 is 15 residues. Per the original data handling: Scientists estimated how many nucleated cells there were by amplifying reference gene primers. Clones were sequenced by immunoSEQ multiplex PCR, and TCRdb holds only the in-frame ones, with some missing. The DNA was the basis for D and trimming; V, J and clone size are from that table. Here the sample spans approximately 80,000 clones, roughly 88% being singletons. The chain employs TRBV6-5 and TRBJ2-7; 7 nucleotides agree with TRBD1. The receptor comes from a woman in her 50s in a cohort sampled during active COVID-19. The sample consisted of peripheral blood. The CDR3 is CASSTTTGYSYEQYF. The DNA of the CDR3 is TGTGCCAGCAGTACCACGACAGGGTACTCCTACGAGCAGTACTTC.